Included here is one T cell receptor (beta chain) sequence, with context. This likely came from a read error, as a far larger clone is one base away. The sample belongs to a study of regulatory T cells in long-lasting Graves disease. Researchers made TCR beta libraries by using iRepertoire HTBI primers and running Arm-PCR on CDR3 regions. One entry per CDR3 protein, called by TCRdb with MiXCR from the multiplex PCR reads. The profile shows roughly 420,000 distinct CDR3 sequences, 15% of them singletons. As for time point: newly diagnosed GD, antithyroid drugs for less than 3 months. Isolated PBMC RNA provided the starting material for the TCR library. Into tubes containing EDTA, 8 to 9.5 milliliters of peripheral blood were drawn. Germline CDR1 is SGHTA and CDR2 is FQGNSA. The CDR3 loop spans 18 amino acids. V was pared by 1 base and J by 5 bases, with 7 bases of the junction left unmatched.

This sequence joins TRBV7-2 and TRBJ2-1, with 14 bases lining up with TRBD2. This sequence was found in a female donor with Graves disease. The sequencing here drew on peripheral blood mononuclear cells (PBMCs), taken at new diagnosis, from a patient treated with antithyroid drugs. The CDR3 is CASSLGPGLAGDHNEQFF. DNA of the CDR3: TGTGCCAGCAGCTTAGGGCCGGGACTAGCGGGGGATCACAATGAGCAGTTCTTC.